This T cell receptor (beta chain) is from a study of blood T cell repertoires in COVID-19. Across the whole study: Acute and convalescent COVID-19 specimens originated in the United States, Italy and Spain. Sample material is recorded as cDNA or gDNA derived from T cells, B-cell-depleted T cells, or PBMCs.

In the original analysis: The authors estimated nucleated cell counts from reference gene primer amplification. The protocol was immunoSEQ multiplex PCR, while the TCRdb copy is restricted to in-frame clones and leaves out a portion. That table supplies the V and J calls and clone size; D and trimming were determined from the DNA. The table lists around 240,000 clones, approximately 83% of them singletons. CDR1 is SGHTA, CDR2 FQGNSA, per germline. The V end was cut by 7 bases, the J end by 5 bases, with 12 bases between. The CDR3 has 13 residues. This TCR was recovered from a woman in her fifties or sixties with acute or convalescent COVID-19. The source material was peripheral blood. The rearrangement uses TRBV7-2 and TRBJ1-5; weak D call: TRBD1 (6 bases). The CDR3 sequence is CASTPDSYQPQHF. Here the CDR3 DNA reads TGTGCCAGCACCCCGGACAGCTATCAGCCCCAGCATTTT.